The rows below give T cell receptor beta chains drawn from one sample of a study of early stage breast cancer tumors. Assay used: immunoSEQ multiplex PCR; TCRdb lists only in-frame clones, some missing. The data hold about 28,000 clones, with roughly 50% observed a single time. The source material was breast tumor tissue. The receptor set was obtained from a person aged 45 to 59 with breast cancer. The CDR3 runs from the conserved cysteine through the conserved F or W. The size entry is marked missing in some rows and otherwise reads once, few, many or a size class.

v_gene: TRBV29-1; abundance: .; len: 11; CDR3aa: CSVGSGETQYF
v_gene: TRBV2; abundance: few; len: 15; CDR3aa: CASSEAGRRGAYYTF
v_gene: TRBV7-8; abundance: .; len: 15; CDR3aa: CASSPKQVTGNEQFF
v_gene: TRBV18; abundance: .; len: 13; CDR3aa: CASSGLAGDEQYF
v_gene: TRBV2; abundance: few; len: 13; CDR3aa: CASSELEFEKLFF
v_gene: TRBV2; abundance: .; len: 11; CDR3aa: CARQSNTEAFF
v_gene: TRBV2; abundance: .; len: 15; CDR3aa: CATQGGGTENTEAFF
v_gene: TRBV7-8; abundance: few; len: 17; CDR3aa: CASSLVGDGTGAYEQYF
v_gene: TRBV27; abundance: .; len: 15; CDR3aa: CASSLFVRGTDTQYF
v_gene: TRBV7-9; abundance: few; len: 15; CDR3aa: CASSLQGPSVWGYTF
v_gene: TRBV19; abundance: .; len: 18; CDR3aa: CASSIEGQTGTGAYEQYF
v_gene: TRBV5-1; abundance: .; len: 14; CDR3aa: CASSLTGDYNEQFF
v_gene: TRBV5-1; abundance: few; len: 14; CDR3aa: CASSWGTSQETQYF
v_gene: TRBV28; abundance: .; len: 18; CDR3aa: CASSVTGGARTSPYEQYF
v_gene: TRBV29-1; abundance: .; len: 18; CDR3aa: CSVNAPGLASFNYNEQFF
v_gene: TRBV2; abundance: .; len: 12; CDR3aa: CASSGDTDTQYF
v_gene: TRBV4-3; abundance: once; len: 19; CDR3aa: CASSQVRGVRSLSYNEQFF
v_gene: TRBV9; abundance: few; len: 13; CDR3aa: CASSVAQNTEAFF
v_gene: TRBV11-2; abundance: .; len: 14; CDR3aa: CASSLNVVSYEQYF
v_gene: TRBV5-4; abundance: few; len: 12; CDR3aa: CASSRGQKGQYF
v_gene: TRBV2; abundance: .; len: 15; CDR3aa: CASSAVGASGNTIYF
v_gene: TRBV6-6; abundance: .; len: 13; CDR3aa: CASSYAPGLGAFF
v_gene: TRBV7-3; abundance: .; len: 14; CDR3aa: CASSSSGGPTEAFF
v_gene: TRBV7-8; abundance: once; len: 17; CDR3aa: CASSWILAESSYNEQFF
v_gene: TRBV30; abundance: .; len: 13; CDR3aa: CAWSEKSGWPQHF
v_gene: TRBV6-1; abundance: .; len: 15; CDR3aa: CASSEVHDGTDTQYF
v_gene: TRBV29-1; abundance: .; len: 11; CDR3aa: CSAEAGDTQYF
v_gene: TRBV6-5; abundance: .; len: 13; CDR3aa: CASSYRVNTEAFF
v_gene: TRBV1; abundance: few; len: 15; CDR3aa: CTSSLLGRGNQPQHF
v_gene: TRBV4-2; abundance: .; len: 19; CDR3aa: CASSQDPLTSGLSTDTQYF
v_gene: TRBV19; abundance: .; len: 16; CDR3aa: CASSVTGDHSNQPQHF
v_gene: TRBV6-5; abundance: few; len: 11; CDR3aa: CASRSETGYTF
v_gene: TRBV19; abundance: few; len: 13; CDR3aa: CASSPVRGDTQYF
v_gene: TRBV7-8; abundance: few; len: 14; CDR3aa: CASSFTGGGGEQYF
v_gene: TRBV6-5; abundance: once; len: 15; CDR3aa: CASSWDGQTNEKLFF
v_gene: TRBV5-1; abundance: .; len: 16; CDR3aa: CASSFDPGTAGYEQYF
v_gene: TRBV14; abundance: .; len: 14; CDR3aa: CASSPTSGGNEQFF
v_gene: TRBV6-1; abundance: .; len: 16; CDR3aa: CASSEFQREGIDEQYF
v_gene: TRBV12-5; abundance: .; len: 14; CDR3aa: CASGGQGNTGELFF
v_gene: TRBV10-3; abundance: .; len: 14; CDR3aa: CAIGESGRPYEQYF
v_gene: TRBV4-2; abundance: medium-sized; len: 13; CDR3aa: CASSQDRQWVYTF
v_gene: TRBV10-3; abundance: .; len: 16; CDR3aa: CAISDFRTSGFYEQYF
v_gene: TRBV2; abundance: .; len: 14; CDR3aa: CASSEGAGNQPQHF
v_gene: TRBV15; abundance: few; len: 13; CDR3aa: CATLQGTDNTIYF
v_gene: TRBV4-1; abundance: few; len: 15; CDR3aa: CASSPGTSATYEQYF
v_gene: TRBV7-2; abundance: .; len: 13; CDR3aa: CASTLTEGTEAFF